These T cell receptor beta chains were read from a single sample in a study of early T cells in non-severe SARS-CoV-2 infection. TCRdb analysed the 5' RACE reads with MiXCR anew, one entry per CDR3 protein. The sample carries tens of thousands of distinct CDR3 sequences, around a tenth recorded once. Sample: whole blood. These receptors were taken from an adult who was a healthcare worker with PCR-confirmed SARS-CoV-2 infection or an uninfected control (not recorded which). CDR3s include the opening cysteine and the closing phenylalanine or tryptophan. Fields, in order: D gene, V gene, clone size, CDR3 length, J gene, CDR3 protein, CDR3 DNA. D genes are given only for firm matches. Some rows mark clone size as missing; the rest say once, few, many or name a class of expanded clone.

d_gene: NA; v_gene: TRBV9; abundance: many; len: 15; j_gene: TRBJ2-3; CDR3aa: CASSPTGTYWDTQYF; CDR3nt: TGTGCCAGCAGCCCCACCGGGACTTATTGGGATACGCAGTATTTT
d_gene: NA; v_gene: TRBV14; abundance: NA; len: 11; j_gene: TRBJ2-2; CDR3aa: CASSQSGELFF; CDR3nt: TGTGCCAGCAGCCAGTCCGGGGAGCTGTTTTTT
d_gene: NA; v_gene: TRBV6-6; abundance: many; len: 17; j_gene: TRBJ2-6; CDR3aa: CASSYLDIRSGANVLTF; CDR3nt: TGTGCCAGCAGTTACCTAGACATTCGCTCTGGGGCCAACGTCCTGACTTTC
d_gene: NA; v_gene: TRBV11-2; abundance: NA; len: 13; j_gene: TRBJ1-1; CDR3aa: CASSLVPDTEAFF; CDR3nt: TGTGCCAGCAGCTTAGTCCCTGACACTGAAGCTTTCTTT
d_gene: NA; v_gene: TRBV2; abundance: NA; len: 13; j_gene: TRBJ2-1; CDR3aa: CASSPERDNEQFF; CDR3nt: TGTGCCAGCTCTCCTGAGCGAGACAATGAGCAGTTCTTC
d_gene: NA; v_gene: TRBV7-8; abundance: many; len: 11; j_gene: TRBJ1-4; CDR3aa: CASSTYEKLFF; CDR3nt: TGTGCCAGCAGCACCTATGAAAAACTGTTTTTT
d_gene: TRBD2; v_gene: TRBV27; abundance: many; len: 18; j_gene: TRBJ2-2; CDR3aa: CASSRTTSGRLHTGELFF; CDR3nt: TGTGCCAGCAGTCGAACAACTAGCGGGCGTCTTCACACCGGGGAGCTGTTTTTT
d_gene: NA; v_gene: TRBV6-6; abundance: NA; len: 15; j_gene: TRBJ2-7; CDR3aa: CASSYSRGSSYEQYF; CDR3nt: TGTGCCAGCAGTTACTCGAGAGGTTCCTCCTACGAGCAGTACTTC
d_gene: TRBD1; v_gene: TRBV10-3; abundance: many; len: 13; j_gene: TRBJ1-1; CDR3aa: CATRTGGSTEAFF; CDR3nt: TGTGCCACCCGGACAGGGGGCAGCACTGAAGCTTTCTTT
d_gene: NA; v_gene: TRBV4-1; abundance: NA; len: 15; j_gene: TRBJ2-5; CDR3aa: CASSQEISALETQYF; CDR3nt: TGCGCCAGCAGCCAAGAGATTAGCGCCTTAGAGACCCAGTACTTC
d_gene: NA; v_gene: TRBV24-1; abundance: many; len: 17; j_gene: TRBJ2-3; CDR3aa: CATSDSSNGRSTDTQYF; CDR3nt: TGTGCCACCAGTGACTCTTCAAACGGACGTAGCACAGATACGCAGTATTTT
d_gene: TRBD2; v_gene: TRBV5-1; abundance: few; len: 15; j_gene: TRBJ2-1; CDR3aa: CASSPGLAGELKQFF; CDR3nt: TGCGCCAGCAGCCCGGGACTAGCGGGAGAGTTAAAGCAGTTCTTC
d_gene: NA; v_gene: TRBV14; abundance: many; len: 14; j_gene: TRBJ2-2; CDR3aa: CASSHRVYTGELFF; CDR3nt: TGTGCCAGCAGTCATAGGGTGTACACCGGGGAGCTGTTTTTT
d_gene: TRBD2; v_gene: TRBV20-1; abundance: NA; len: 11; j_gene: TRBJ2-7; CDR3aa: CSAGAGYEQYF; CDR3nt: TGCAGTGCTGGAGCGGGGTACGAGCAGTACTTC
d_gene: NA; v_gene: TRBV20-1; abundance: many; len: 13; j_gene: TRBJ1-2; CDR3aa: CSAREGPSYGYTF; CDR3nt: TGCAGTGCTAGAGAAGGCCCTAGTTATGGCTACACCTTC
d_gene: NA; v_gene: TRBV7-2; abundance: many; len: 11; j_gene: TRBJ2-7; CDR3aa: CASSFTYEQYF; CDR3nt: TGTGCCAGCAGCTTCACCTACGAGCAGTACTTC
d_gene: NA; v_gene: TRBV28; abundance: many; len: 14; j_gene: TRBJ2-3; CDR3aa: CASSVALSTDTQYF; CDR3nt: TGTGCCAGCAGCGTGGCCCTAAGCACAGATACGCAGTATTTT
d_gene: TRBD2; v_gene: TRBV28; abundance: NA; len: 15; j_gene: TRBJ2-1; CDR3aa: CASRRLAGGANEQFF; CDR3nt: TGTGCCAGCAGAAGACTAGCGGGAGGTGCCAATGAGCAGTTCTTC
d_gene: NA; v_gene: TRBV9; abundance: many; len: 19; j_gene: TRBJ2-2; CDR3aa: CASSADDPRGTLKPGELFF; CDR3nt: TGTGCCAGCAGCGCGGACGATCCCCGTGGGACACTTAAACCGGGGGAGCTGTTTTTT
d_gene: NA; v_gene: TRBV20-1; abundance: NA; len: 11; j_gene: TRBJ1-1; CDR3aa: CSAKGVTEAFF; CDR3nt: TGCAGTGCTAAAGGGGTCACTGAAGCTTTCTTT
d_gene: NA; v_gene: TRBV10-3; abundance: NA; len: 14; j_gene: TRBJ2-7; CDR3aa: CAIRPSTGSYEQYF; CDR3nt: TGTGCCATCCGCCCCTCGACAGGATCCTACGAGCAGTACTTC
d_gene: NA; v_gene: TRBV6-2/TRBV6-3; abundance: many; len: 14; j_gene: TRBJ1-5; CDR3aa: CASSSSGLYQPQHF; CDR3nt: TGTGCCAGCAGCAGTAGCGGGCTTTATCAGCCCCAGCATTTT
d_gene: NA; v_gene: TRBV29-1; abundance: NA; len: 14; j_gene: TRBJ2-1; CDR3aa: CSVEVRGENNEQFF; CDR3nt: TGCAGCGTTGAAGTCCGTGGGGAAAACAATGAGCAGTTCTTC
d_gene: NA; v_gene: TRBV24-1; abundance: many; len: 12; j_gene: TRBJ2-7; CDR3aa: CAARDRRYEQYF; CDR3nt: TGTGCCGCCCGAGACAGGCGCTACGAGCAGTACTTC
d_gene: NA; v_gene: TRBV12-3/TRBV12-4; abundance: few; len: 14; j_gene: TRBJ1-1; CDR3aa: CASSPRRMNTEAFF; CDR3nt: TGTGCCAGCAGCCCACGACGCATGAACACTGAAGCTTTCTTT
d_gene: NA; v_gene: TRBV29-1; abundance: few; len: 13; j_gene: TRBJ1-3; CDR3aa: CSVSEGSGNTIYF; CDR3nt: TGCAGCGTTTCCGAGGGGTCTGGAAACACCATATATTTT
d_gene: NA; v_gene: TRBV7-2; abundance: few; len: 14; j_gene: TRBJ1-5; CDR3aa: CASSLAGVTQPQHF; CDR3nt: TGTGCCAGCAGCTTAGCCGGGGTAACTCAGCCCCAGCATTTT
d_gene: NA; v_gene: TRBV2; abundance: many; len: 13; j_gene: TRBJ1-5; CDR3aa: CASSDSPNQPQHF; CDR3nt: TGTGCCAGCAGTGACAGCCCTAATCAGCCCCAGCATTTT
d_gene: TRBD1; v_gene: TRBV2; abundance: NA; len: 15; j_gene: TRBJ1-3; CDR3aa: CASGLSRGDGNTIYF; CDR3nt: TGTGCCAGCGGACTTAGCAGGGGGGATGGAAACACCATATATTTT
d_gene: NA; v_gene: TRBV2; abundance: NA; len: 14; j_gene: TRBJ2-7; CDR3aa: CASSEDGYSYEQYF; CDR3nt: TGTGCCAGCAGTGAGGACGGCTACTCCTACGAGCAGTACTTC
d_gene: TRBD2; v_gene: TRBV3-1; abundance: many; len: 13; j_gene: TRBJ2-1; CDR3aa: CASSLTSGSVQFF; CDR3nt: TGTGCCAGCAGCCTTACTAGCGGGAGTGTGCAGTTCTTC
d_gene: NA; v_gene: TRBV28; abundance: many; len: 12; j_gene: TRBJ2-7; CDR3aa: CASHSSSYEQYF; CDR3nt: TGTGCCAGCCACTCCAGCTCCTACGAGCAGTACTTC
d_gene: TRBD1; v_gene: TRBV28; abundance: few; len: 15; j_gene: TRBJ2-3; CDR3aa: CASSLSTGAADTQYF; CDR3nt: TGTGCCAGCAGTTTATCGACAGGGGCGGCAGATACGCAGTATTTT
d_gene: TRBD2; v_gene: TRBV11-1; abundance: few; len: 11; j_gene: TRBJ2-7; CDR3aa: CASKRGDEQYF; CDR3nt: TGTGCCAGCAAGCGGGGGGACGAGCAGTACTTC
d_gene: NA; v_gene: TRBV5-4; abundance: NA; len: 15; j_gene: TRBJ2-5; CDR3aa: CASSFSGLRQETQYF; CDR3nt: TGTGCCAGCAGCTTTTCAGGGTTACGGCAAGAGACCCAGTACTTC
d_gene: NA; v_gene: TRBV7-9; abundance: few; len: 12; j_gene: TRBJ2-1; CDR3aa: CASSSVLAEQFF; CDR3nt: TGTGCCAGCAGCTCCGTTCTAGCGGAGCAGTTCTTC
d_gene: NA; v_gene: TRBV3-1; abundance: NA; len: 12; j_gene: TRBJ2-7; CDR3aa: CASSPLGDEQYF; CDR3nt: TGTGCCAGCAGCCCCCTTGGGGACGAGCAGTACTTC
d_gene: NA; v_gene: TRBV3-1; abundance: NA; len: 15; j_gene: TRBJ1-2; CDR3aa: CASSPSLGTNYGYTF; CDR3nt: TGTGCCAGCAGCCCCTCATTGGGGACTAACTATGGCTACACCTTC
d_gene: NA; v_gene: TRBV11-2; abundance: many; len: 15; j_gene: TRBJ2-1; CDR3aa: CASSPGLNTLHEQFF; CDR3nt: TGTGCCAGCAGCCCGGGACTGAATACGCTCCATGAGCAGTTCTTC
d_gene: TRBD2; v_gene: TRBV2; abundance: many; len: 17; j_gene: TRBJ2-1; CDR3aa: CASSNPPVSGRGNEQFF; CDR3nt: TGTGCCAGCAGTAACCCCCCGGTTAGCGGGAGAGGCAATGAGCAGTTCTTC
d_gene: NA; v_gene: TRBV6-4; abundance: many; len: 17; j_gene: TRBJ1-5; CDR3aa: CASSGPGGPISNQPQHF; CDR3nt: TGTGCCAGCAGTGGACCCGGGGGCCCAATTAGCAATCAGCCCCAGCATTTT
d_gene: NA; v_gene: TRBV29-1; abundance: NA; len: 13; j_gene: TRBJ1-1; CDR3aa: CSVEPVQGTEAFF; CDR3nt: TGCAGCGTTGAACCAGTTCAGGGCACTGAAGCTTTCTTT
d_gene: TRBD1; v_gene: TRBV10-1; abundance: medium-sized; len: 16; j_gene: TRBJ2-7; CDR3aa: CASSESMGQGVDEQYF; CDR3nt: TGCGCCAGCAGTGAGTCGATGGGACAGGGGGTCGACGAGCAGTACTTC
d_gene: NA; v_gene: TRBV29-1; abundance: few; len: 13; j_gene: TRBJ2-7; CDR3aa: CSGQTAWGSEQYF; CDR3nt: TGCAGCGGCCAGACAGCCTGGGGGTCCGAGCAGTACTTC
d_gene: TRBD1; v_gene: TRBV25-1; abundance: few; len: 14; j_gene: TRBJ1-1; CDR3aa: CASSWDRGGTEAFF; CDR3nt: TGTGCCAGCAGTTGGGACAGGGGTGGTACTGAAGCTTTCTTT
d_gene: NA; v_gene: TRBV5-1; abundance: NA; len: 14; j_gene: TRBJ1-2; CDR3aa: CASSLGALGDGYTF; CDR3nt: TGCGCCAGCAGCTTGGGGGCCCTGGGAGATGGCTACACCTTC
d_gene: NA; v_gene: TRBV25-1; abundance: few; len: 17; j_gene: TRBJ2-2; CDR3aa: CASSPRKGDGSNGELFF; CDR3nt: TGTGCCAGCAGTCCCCGAAAAGGGGATGGGTCGAATGGGGAGCTGTTTTTT